This T cell receptor (beta chain) appears in the sequencing data of a study of CD8 T cells in Susac syndrome. TCR beta sequences were obtained from blood CD8+ and CD4+ T cells. The multiple sclerosis control cohort comprised treatment-naive individuals presenting with stable or active relapsing-remitting disease. The CD8+ and CD4+ T cells were isolated magnetically using a negative isolation approach, whereas the TEMRA cells were enriched by FACS. Germline CDR1 is MNHNY and CDR2 is SVGAGI (reference sequence). The CDR3 covers 16 residues. The V end was cut by 6 bases, the J end by 6 bases, with 23 bases between. Roughly 0.45 to 1 ug RNA was reverse transcribed with random hexamers. An immunoSEQ multiplex PCR amplified TCR beta CDR3 over 54 Vbeta and 13 Jbeta. Each CDR3 protein gets one entry after TCRdb re-called the immunoSEQ multiplex PCR reads with MiXCR. The table has under 250,000 distinct CDR3 sequences, 93% seen once.

The V and J genes are TRBV6-6 and TRBJ1-1; D remains ambiguous. Material for sequencing was CD4+ T cells from PBMCs. The TCR sequence derives from a human donor with multiple sclerosis. Here the CDR3 reads CASSAPRETVQAEAFF. The CDR3, as DNA: TGTGCCAGCAGCGCCCCACGGGAAACCGTTCAGGCTGAAGCTTTCTTT.